These 22 T cell receptor beta chains were sequenced from one sample in a study of shared clonotypes between healthy human individuals. Measured with immunoSEQ multiplex PCR; TCRdb has only the in-frame clones, and not every one. This table holds some 1 million clones, 75% found once. The sample comprised memory CD4+ T cells sorted from blood. Specified subset: CD45RA-negative fraction. The receptors come from a man between 18 and 29 years old in good health.

This clone has a handful of counts. The chain uses TRBV9 and TRBJ1-4; D call uncertain. The CDR3 is made up of 14 amino acids. Per the germline V gene, CDR1 is SGDLS and CDR2 is YYNGEE. Trimming took off 0 bases at V and 2 bases at J, with 5 bases between the two ends. The CDR3 protein is CASSVGITNEKLFF. The CDR3, as DNA: TGTGCCAGCAGCGTAGGGATTACTAATGAAAAACTGTTTTTT.

The rearrangement links TRBV30 to TRBJ2-1; no reliable D call. Germline V gene sequence: CDR1 GTSNPN, CDR2 SVGIG (reference sequence). Trimming removed 3 bases from V and 6 bases from J, with 9 bases in between. CDR3 length equals 12 residues. DNA of the CDR3: TGTGCCTGGAGGGGGTCGGGCAATGAGCAGTTCTTC. Protein sequence: CAWRGSGNEQFF.

The genes are TRBV10-3 and TRBJ2-6; 7 bases are shared with TRBD1. Germline V gene data show CDR1 as ENHRY and CDR2 as SYGVKD. V gave up 2 bases and J gave up 4 bases; unmatched junction bases: 8. The CDR3 contains 17 residues. This CDR3 is CAISETGAGWGANVLTF. CDR3 coding DNA: TGTGCCATCAGTGAGACAGGGGCTGGGTGGGGGGCCAACGTCCTGACTTTC.

The rearrangement uses TRBV6-6 and TRBJ1-5; TRBD1 agrees at 9 bases. CDR1 is MNHNY, CDR2 SVGAGI, per germline (reference sequence). This CDR3 is 15 amino acids long. V trimming: 3 bases; J trimming: 6 bases; junction bases outside the gene matches: 6. The CDR3 nucleotides are TGTGCCAGCAGTTATGAAAGACAGGGGGTTCAGCCCCAGCATTTT. Translation: CASSYERQGVQPQHF.

The DNA for the CDR3 is TGTGCCATCGGCACCTCGAGTAACACTGAAGCTTTCTTT. Its protein product is CAIGTSSNTEAFF. The rearrangement joins TRBV10-3 to TRBJ1-1; no clear D. V was cut by 8 bases and J by 2 bases, with 12 bases left in between. The CDR3 is 13 residues long. Germline V lookup: CDR1 ENHRY, CDR2 SYGVKD.

V and J are TRBV21-1 and TRBJ2-7; TRBD2, the D gene given by the table, was not confirmed from the DNA. TRBV21-1 is a recognized pseudogene. The CDR3 is 15 residues long. The CDR3 bases are TGTGCCAGCCGACCCTGGATAGCGGGTGAATACGAGCAGTACTTC. It specifies CASRPWIAGEYEQYF.

This rearrangement joins TRBV4-1 to TRBJ2-7, with TRBD2 matching over 9 bases. V lost 4 bases, J lost 0 bases, and 7 bases stayed unmatched. The CDR3 spans 16 residues. From germline, CDR1 is MGHRA and CDR2 YSYEKL. CDR3 coding DNA: TGCGCCAGCAGCCGAGTGACTAGCGGCCTCTCCTACGAGCAGTACTTC. This sequence encodes CASSRVTSGLSYEQYF.

The J gene is TRBJ1-4, the V gene TRBV2; maybe TRBD1 (6 bases). The CDR3 has 13 residues. V was cut by 7 bases and J by 7 bases, with 13 bases left in between. Per germline, CDR1 SNHLY and CDR2 FYNNEI. The chain's CDR3 is CASTSGGVEKLFF. CDR3 nucleotide sequence: TGTGCCAGCACCTCCGGGGGCGTTGAAAAACTGTTTTTT.

The CDR3 sequence is CASSEKGWGQGGYEQYF. Here the CDR3 DNA reads TGTGCCAGCAGTGAAAAAGGATGGGGACAGGGGGGCTACGAGCAGTACTTC. The chain is built from TRBV6-1 and TRBJ2-7; 11 nucleotides match TRBD1. V was clipped by 2 bases and J by 3 bases; unmatched bases: 9. CDR3 length equals 17 residues. CDR1 is MNHNS, CDR2 SASEGT, per germline.

About this clone: The identical CDR3 is also encoded by other nucleotide sequences in the sample. Here the CDR3 DNA reads TGCAGCGTTGAAGGGCGGTTGAACACTGAAGCTTTCTTT. Protein sequence: CSVEGRLNTEAFF. The genes are TRBV29-1 and TRBJ1-1; D remains unclear. V was cut by 1 base and J by 0 bases, with 6 bases left in between. CDR1 SQVTM and CDR2 ANQGSEA come from the germline V gene. There are 13 residues in the CDR3. The whole variable domain, filled in from reference TRBV29-1 and TRBJ1-1, reads SAVISQKPSRDICQRGTSLTIQCQVDSQVTMMFWYRQQPGQSLTLIATANQGSEATYESGFVIDKFPISRPNLTFSTLTVSNMSPEDSSIYLCSVEGRLNTEAFFGQGTRLTVV.

As to this clone: Relative to the germline gene, one junction end is altered; a read error may explain this. The J gene is TRBJ2-7, the V gene TRBV6-1, with D possibly TRBD1 on 5 matching bases. This CDR3 comprises 13 residues. Germline V gene sequence: CDR1 MNHNS, CDR2 SASEGT. The CDR3 nucleotides read TGTGCCAGTAGTGCAGGGCTTCCCTACGAGCAGTACTTC. This encodes CASSAGLPYEQYF.

The rearrangement links TRBV28 to TRBJ2-7; D is perhaps TRBD1 (7 bases). Germline assignment: CDR1 MDHEN and CDR2 SYDVKM. V was shortened by 4 bases and J by 7 bases, with 20 bases between the two germline ends. The length of the CDR3 is 15 residues. The chain's CDR3 is CASSSRPGGGGEQYF. The CDR3 bases are TGTGCCAGCAGTTCCAGGCCAGGGGGAGGTGGGGAGCAGTACTTC.

This clone was recorded at least ten times. The chain uses TRBV7-2 and TRBJ2-3; perhaps TRBD1 as D (6 bases). Germline values: CDR1 SGHTA, CDR2 FQGNSA. CDR3 size: 12 residues. Trimming took off 10 bases at V and 6 bases at J, with 14 bases between the two ends. The CDR3 DNA reads as TGTGCCATAGGGGGAAACTGGGATACGCAGTATTTT. Translation: CAIGGNWDTQYF.

The chain uses TRBV5-8 and TRBJ2-1; possible D gene TRBD2, 5 bases. V was shortened by 1 base and J by 10 bases, with 9 bases between the two germline ends. The CDR3 has 12 amino acids. Per the germline V gene, CDR1 is SGHTS and CDR2 is YDEGEE. The CDR3 bases are TGTGCCAGCAGCTTGAGGGAGAGGGAGCAGTTCTTC. Its translation: CASSLREREQFF.

The sample holds one count of this clone. The chain is built from TRBV7-8 and TRBJ2-7, with D perhaps assigned TRBD1 or TRBD2 (5 bases each). V was cut by 1 base and J by 1 base, with 11 bases left in between. Per germline, CDR1 SGHVS and CDR2 FQNEAQ. CDR3 size: 15 residues. CDR3 protein: CASSLELGVSYEQYF. CDR3 nucleotide sequence: TGTGCCAGCAGCTTAGAACTAGGGGTTTCCTACGAGCAGTACTTC.

The chain links TRBV28 to TRBJ1-1, with 7 positions matching TRBD1. The CDR3 sequence is 11 residues long. Germline CDR1 and CDR2: MDHEN and SYDVKM. J was trimmed by 11 bases and V by 7 bases; bases with no gene match: 7. CDR3 bases: TGTGCCAGCACCCGACAGGGAACGGCTTTCTTT. Protein sequence: CASTRQGTAFF.

This chain uses TRBV9 with TRBJ2-3, with 9 bases lining up with TRBD2. Trimming took 0 bases from V and 3 from J; bases not matched to a gene: 5. The CDR3 totals 16 residues. Germline V lookup: CDR1 SGDLS, CDR2 YYNGEE. The CDR3, as DNA: TGTGCCAGCAGCGTAGTCGGGACTAGCAAGACAGATACGCAGTATTTT. Translation gives CASSVVGTSKTDTQYF.

V gene TRBV18 combines with J gene TRBJ1-1; maybe TRBD1 (5 bases). The germline V and J ends were trimmed by 6 bases and 12 bases, with 20 bases remaining between them. The CDR3 has 13 amino acids. The V gene's germline CDR1 is KGHSH and CDR2 LQKENI. The CDR3 protein is CASSLKAPGRTFF. CDR3 coding DNA: TGTGCCAGCTCCCTAAAGGCCCCAGGGCGAACTTTCTTT.

The CDR3 region is CASSSDTSGGYGYTF. In DNA, the CDR3 is TGTGCCAGCAGTTCCGATACATCAGGCGGCTATGGCTACACCTTC. The chain has TRBV28 and TRBJ1-2; D gene uncertain. The germline CDR1 and CDR2 sequences are MDHEN and SYDVKM. This CDR3 is 15 amino acids long. V gave up 4 bases and J gave up 4 bases, with 16 bases separating them.

This chain connects TRBV5-1 to TRBJ1-2; 7 nucleotides align to TRBD1. Per germline, CDR1 SGHRS and CDR2 YFSETQ. The CDR3 spans 14 residues. Unmatched junction bases numbered 9, after V lost 4 bases and J lost 6 bases. Here the CDR3 reads CASSQPTGSDGYTF. The CDR3 bases are TGCGCCAGCAGCCAGCCGACAGGGAGTGATGGCTACACCTTC.

The J gene is TRBJ1-1, the V gene TRBV5-1, with D tentatively TRBD1 (5 bases). Trimming pared 0 bases from V and 2 bases from J, leaving 11 bases between. CDR1 and CDR2 from the germline V gene are SGHRS and YFSETQ. The CDR3 loop spans 15 amino acids. In DNA form, the CDR3 reads TGCGCCAGCAGCTTGGATGGGGACTTAAACACTGAAGCTTTCTTT. Translated: CASSLDGDLNTEAFF.

The rearrangement joins TRBV5-4 to TRBJ1-2; D not certain. The V gene lost 6 bases and the J gene lost 2 bases, with 14 bases spanning the gap. Germline V gene data show CDR1 as SGHNT and CDR2 as YYREEE (reference sequence). CDR3 length equals 14 residues. The chain's CDR3 is CASTNGGRNYGYTF. For the CDR3, the DNA is TGTGCCAGCACAAATGGAGGGCGAAACTATGGCTACACCTTC.